This T cell receptor (beta chain) was sequenced for a study of Graves' ophthalmopathy and Graves' hyperthyroidism. Study context: No ophthalmopathy within 18 months of follow-up signified stable hyperthyroidism. The study's findings and limits: Stable hyperthyroidism and ophthalmopathy were told apart by a 13-signature model, which achieved less than 90% sensitivity and approximately 82% specificity.

The CDR3 has 14 residues. CDR1 is KGHDR, CDR2 SFDVKD, per germline. Trimming shortened V by 6 bases and J by 5 bases, and 13 bases separated the two germline ends. Serum thyroxine and TRAb, along with clinical symptoms, thyroid ultrasound and orbital computed tomography, were what diagnosis relied on. Remarks on this clonotype: Antigen specificity is unknown. A much larger clone differs from this one at a single base, so this may be a read error.

Investigators amplified TCR beta CDR3 regions from RNA transcripts. The first-round RT-PCR employed HTBI primers together with the Qiagen OneStep RT-PCR kit. A multiplex PCR was then performed as the second round. TCRdb passed the multiplex PCR reads through MiXCR, listing each CDR3 protein once. The table has roughly 1.1 million distinct CDR3 sequences, roughly 35% seen once; the top ten hold 11%. V gene TRBV24-1 combines with J gene TRBJ1-5; D might be TRBD1 (6 bases). The sequencing sample was made of peripheral blood or thyroid tissue (not recorded which). The TCR comes from an adult man with Graves' hyperthyroidism. CDR3 coding DNA: TGTGCCACCAGTTTCCGAGAGGGGGATCAGCCCCAGCATTTT. Protein sequence: CATSFREGDQPQHF.